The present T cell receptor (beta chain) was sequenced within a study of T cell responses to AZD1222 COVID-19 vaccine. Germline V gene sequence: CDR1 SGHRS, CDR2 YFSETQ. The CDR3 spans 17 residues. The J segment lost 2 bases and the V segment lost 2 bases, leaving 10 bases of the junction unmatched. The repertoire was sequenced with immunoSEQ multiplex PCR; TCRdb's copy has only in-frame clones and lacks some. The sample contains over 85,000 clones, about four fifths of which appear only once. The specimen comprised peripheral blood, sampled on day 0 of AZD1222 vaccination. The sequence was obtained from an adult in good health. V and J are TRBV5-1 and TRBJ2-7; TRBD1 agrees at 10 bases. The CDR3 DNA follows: TGCGCCAGCAGCTTAGGACAGGGGGTAAGGATGACCTACGAGCAGTACTTC. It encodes CASSLGQGVRMTYEQYF.